This T cell receptor (beta chain) originates from a study of regulatory T cells in long-lasting Graves disease. The study's findings and limits: TRBV28, TRBJ1-2 and TRBJ2-5 were favored in persistent disease.

To make TCR beta libraries, researchers used iRepertoire HTBI primers and Arm-PCR of CDR3 regions. TCRdb re-called the multiplex PCR reads with MiXCR, one entry per CDR3 protein. The sample contains 680,000 or so distinct CDR3 sequences, approximately 15% of which appear only once. The length of the CDR3 is 16 residues. Germline V gene data show CDR1 as SGHTA and CDR2 as FQGNSA. Unmatched junction bases numbered 6, after V lost 1 base and J lost 8 bases. This clonotype was seen at least ten times. Its antigen is not identified. Time point: newly diagnosed GD, antithyroid drugs for less than 3 months. The TCR library used RNA extracted from PBMCs. Patients came from an endocrinology department in Xi'an, China. These same data were also listed under a study on T cells in Graves' hyperthyroidism and ophthalmopathy. That paper notes: Patients aged 18 to 65 had newly diagnosed hyperthyroidism lasting under 2 months. HTBI primers were employed in a first-round RT-PCR of the TCR CDR3.

Sequenced here: peripheral blood mononuclear cells (PBMCs), sampled at new diagnosis, from a patient treated with antithyroid drugs. The clonotype was recovered from a woman aged 30 to 39 with Graves disease. The J gene is TRBJ2-1, the V gene TRBV7-2; the match to TRBD2 covers 12 bases. CDR3 DNA sequence: TGTGCCAGCAGCTTAGGACTAGCGGGAGCACAGGATGAGCAGTTCTTC. Protein product: CASSLGLAGAQDEQFF.